This T cell receptor (beta chain) was found in a study of blood T cell repertoires in COVID-19. Turning to the study itself: Samples representing acute and convalescent COVID-19 were sourced from the United States, Italy and Spain.

The assay was immunoSEQ multiplex PCR, and TCRdb's table has in-frame clones only and misses some. This table has 180,000 or so clones, around 81% appearing once. Enrolment of Seattle patients took place during active infection, and they were followed longitudinally. Germline assignment: CDR1 LGHDT and CDR2 YNNKEL (reference sequence). Trimming removed 4 bases at V and 4 bases at J, with 14 bases between. The CDR3 runs to 16 residues. V gene TRBV3-1 (or the pseudogene TRBV3-2) combines with J gene TRBJ2-6; possibly TRBD1 for D (6 bases). The sequence was obtained from a woman aged 35 to 49 with COVID-19, enrolled during active disease. Sequenced sample: peripheral blood. The CDR3 nucleotides are TGTGCCAGCAGCCCAAAAAGCCAGGGGGGGGCCAACGTCCTGACTTTC. Its protein product is CASSPKSQGGANVLTF.